The 21 T cell receptor beta chains reported below all come from one sample, sequenced in a study of blood T cell repertoires in COVID-19. Data came from immunoSEQ multiplex PCR; TCRdb stores just in-frame clones and leaves some out. Of 150,000 to 200,000 clones in the sample, around 84% were seen once. The sequencing sample was made of peripheral blood. These receptors all come from a woman in her 70s with COVID-19, enrolled during active disease.

The chain is built from TRBV5-6 and TRBJ2-7, with 8 positions matching TRBD2. Germline V gene lookup returns CDR1 SGHDT and CDR2 YYEEEE. CDR3 length: 14 residues. With V trimmed by 4 bases and J by 5 bases, 8 bases remained unmatched. CDR3 DNA sequence: TGTGCCAGCAGCATGACCGGGACTAGTAACGAGCAGTACTTC. This codes for CASSMTGTSNEQYF. Looking up the rest from reference TRBV5-6 and TRBJ2-7 gives the full variable domain: DAGVTQSPTHLIKTRGQQVTLRCSPKSGHDTVSWYQQALGQGPQFIFQYYEEEERQRGNFPDRFSGHQFPNYSSELNVNALLLGDSALYLCASSMTGTSNEQYFGPGTRLTVT.

The chain has TRBV6-5 and TRBJ1-2; unclear D gene. In germline, CDR1 is MNHEY, CDR2 SVGAGI. Trimming removed 6 bases at V and 2 bases at J, with 7 bases between. This CDR3 is built from 12 residues. CDR3 loop: CASRTRNYGYTF. The DNA of the CDR3 is TGTGCCAGCAGAACAAGAAACTATGGCTACACCTTC.

The rearrangement uses TRBV11-1 and TRBJ1-6, with D perhaps TRBD1 (5 bases). The CDR3 runs to 13 residues. V was cut by 4 bases and J by 10 bases, with 11 bases left in between. The germline V gene encodes CDR1 SGHAT and CDR2 FQDESV (reference sequence). CDR3 nucleotides: TGTGCCAGCAGCTATGACAGAGGATCACCCCTCCACTTT. Encoded protein: CASSYDRGSPLHF. The complete variable domain, with remaining parts taken from reference TRBV11-1 and TRBJ1-6, reads EAEVAQSPRYKITEKSQAVAFWCDPISGHATLYWYRQILGQGPELLVQFQDESVVDDSQLPKDRFSAERLKGVDSTLKIQPAELGDSAMYLCASSYDRGSPLHFGNGTRLTVT.

The rearrangement joins TRBV10-3 to TRBJ2-7; D is possibly TRBD1 (6 bases). The CDR3 covers 16 residues. CDR1 ENHRY and CDR2 SYGVKD come from the germline V gene. V lost 3 bases, J lost 2 bases, and 17 bases lay in between. The CDR3 reads CAISDLLAGAPYEQYV. CDR3 DNA: TGTGCCATCAGTGACCTATTGGCAGGGGCCCCCTACGAGCAGTACGTC.

The count of this clone is one. The J gene is TRBJ1-5, the V gene TRBV19; D gene uncertain. V was pared by 5 bases and J by 2 bases, with 10 bases between. CDR1 is LNHDA, CDR2 SQIVND, per germline (reference sequence). The CDR3 is 14 amino acids. The CDR3 here is CASSGSGGNQPQHF. DNA of the CDR3: TGTGCCAGTAGTGGATCCGGGGGCAATCAGCCCCAGCATTTT.

The J gene is TRBJ1-1, the V gene TRBV25-1, with a possible D match to TRBD1 (5 bases). This CDR3 has 16 amino acids. V lost 4 bases to trimming and J lost 0 bases, with 15 bases between them. Germline V lookup: CDR1 MGHDK, CDR2 SYGVNS. CDR3 bases: TGTGCCAGCAGTGGGAACCCAGGGATAATGAACACTGAAGCTTTCTTT. Translation gives CASSGNPGIMNTEAFF.

V gene TRBV30 combines with J gene TRBJ1-2, with a weak D call TRBD1 (5 bases). The V gene lost 3 bases and the J gene lost 6 bases, with 14 bases spanning the gap. The CDR3 length is 13 residues. Germline V gene sequence: CDR1 GTSNPN, CDR2 SVGIG (reference sequence). The CDR3 loop reads CAWSLRGGDGYTF. CDR3 sequence (DNA): TGTGCCTGGAGCCTGCGTGGGGGGGATGGCTACACCTTC.

In DNA, the CDR3 is TGCGCCAGCAGTCAATATTCTAGCGGGGGGACTCACACCGGGGAGCTGTTTTTT. This translates into CASSQYSSGGTHTGELFF. The rearrangement joins TRBV23-1 to TRBJ2-2; TRBD2 matches 11 bases. TRBV23-1 is filed as an ORF, its function uncertain. The CDR3 is 18 amino acids. V dropped 1 base and J dropped 3; count of bases not matched to a gene: 7.

The rearrangement links TRBV19 to TRBJ2-7, with 7 bases identical to TRBD2. This CDR3 is 15 amino acids long. V was clipped by 5 bases and J by 2 bases; unmatched bases: 9. CDR1 and CDR2 from the germline V gene are LNHDA and SQIVND (reference sequence). CDR3 sequence (DNA): TGTGCCAGTAGTCCCTCCCCTAGCGGAACCTACGAGCAGTACTTC. Its protein is CASSPSPSGTYEQYF.

The rearrangement joins TRBV4-1 to TRBJ1-1; no clear D. CDR1 MGHRA and CDR2 YSYEKL come from the germline V gene. V lost 0 bases, J lost 7 bases, and 15 bases lay in between. There are 15 residues in the CDR3. The CDR3 here is CASSQDGEEADEAFF. CDR3 bases: TGCGCCAGCAGCCAAGATGGGGAGGAGGCAGATGAAGCTTTCTTT.

This clone was detected a few times. This chain links TRBV19 with TRBJ1-4; D uncertain. The CDR3 has 13 residues. Trimming took off 4 bases at V and 4 bases at J, with 7 bases between the two ends. Germline V lookup: CDR1 LNHDA, CDR2 SQIVND (reference sequence). The DNA of the CDR3 is TGTGCCAGTAGTAATAGAAATAATGAAAAACTGTTTTTT. The encoded protein is CASSNRNNEKLFF.

This clone was counted once. The chain carries TRBV13 and TRBJ2-5; TRBD2 matches at 8 bases. The V and J ends lost 3 bases and 5 bases, in that order; junction bases with no gene match: 5. Germline assignment: CDR1 PRHDT and CDR2 FYEKMQ (reference sequence). CDR3 size: 14 residues. The DNA for the CDR3 is TGTGCCAGCAGCTTTAAGGGACTAGAGGAGACCCAGTACTTC. It is translated as CASSFKGLEETQYF.

This chain connects TRBV18 to TRBJ1-4; D not resolved. Germline V gene data show CDR1 as KGHSH and CDR2 as LQKENI. With 6 bases removed from V and 0 bases from J, the gap between germline ends came to 14 bases. CDR3 length: 16 residues. As DNA, the CDR3 is TGTGCCAGCTCTAAGGCGGGCCTTGCAACTAATGAAAAACTGTTTTTT. It translates to CASSKAGLATNEKLFF.

V is TRBV18 and J is TRBJ2-7; D unresolved. The CDR3 covers 13 residues. Germline CDR1 KGHSH, CDR2 LQKENI. V dropped 3 bases and J dropped 3 bases, with 9 bases sitting between them. Here the CDR3 reads CASSPGSGYEQYF. The CDR3 nucleotides are TGTGCCAGCTCACCTGGTAGTGGCTACGAGCAGTACTTC.

V and J are TRBV7-9 and TRBJ2-2; the match to TRBD2 covers 14 bases. This CDR3 has 19 residues. The germline gives CDR1 SEHNR, CDR2 FQNEAQ (reference sequence). Losses at the gene ends were 4 bases for V and 5 bases for J; bases not matched to a gene: 12. CDR3 loop: CASSSGLAGGNWRTGELFF. In DNA, the CDR3 is TGTGCCAGCAGCTCCGGACTAGCGGGAGGTAACTGGAGAACCGGGGAGCTGTTTTTT. Together with reference TRBV7-9 and TRBJ2-2, the CDR3 gives the full variable domain: DTGVSQNPRHKITKRGQNVTFRCDPISEHNRLYWYRQTLGQGPEFLTYFQNEAQLEKSRLLSDRFSAERPKGSFSTLEIQRTEQGDSAMYLCASSSGLAGGNWRTGELFFGEGSRLTVL.

The genes are TRBV6-5 and TRBJ1-5; TRBD1 aligns across 8 bases. The CDR3 consists of 14 residues. Germline V lookup: CDR1 MNHEY, CDR2 SVGAGI. V lost 6 bases to trimming and J lost 4 bases; unmatched junction nucleotides: 5. CDR3 amino acids: CASRVGQGNQPQHF. The CDR3 nucleotides read TGTGCCAGCAGGGTTGGACAGGGTAATCAGCCCCAGCATTTT.

The V call is TRBV7-3, the J call TRBJ2-3; TRBD2 might be the D (5 bases). The germline CDR1 and CDR2 sequences are SGHTA and FQGTGA. This CDR3 has 15 amino acids. The V end was cut by 1 base, the J end by 0 bases, with 8 bases between. CDR3 region: CASSLNGESTDTQYF. CDR3 in DNA: TGTGCCAGCAGCTTAAATGGGGAGAGCACAGATACGCAGTATTTT.

The V and J genes are TRBV19 and TRBJ1-1, with 7 positions matching TRBD1. The CDR3 extends over 15 amino acids. The germline V gene encodes CDR1 LNHDA and CDR2 SQIVND (reference sequence). The trim removed 7 bases at V and 1 base at J, leaving 9 bases unmatched. The CDR3 loop reads CASKTTGTANTEAFF. The CDR3 region has the DNA TGTGCCAGTAAAACTACCGGGACAGCGAACACTGAAGCTTTCTTT.

To note about this clone: Mismatch with germline at one junction end may stem from a read error. The CDR3 loop is CASSYFGGVFF. The CDR3 DNA reads TGTGCCAGCAGTTACTTCGGAGGTGTTTTTTTC. The V gene is TRBV6-5, the J gene TRBJ1-2, with D unresolved. The CDR3 covers 11 residues. Germline CDR1 MNHEY, CDR2 SVGAGI.

This chain joins TRBV28 and TRBJ1-6, with 9 bases aligning to TRBD1. The CDR3 length is 14 residues. CDR1 and CDR2 from the germline V gene are MDHEN and SYDVKM. V lost 8 bases, J lost 6 bases, and 5 bases stayed unmatched. The CDR3 loop is CASLQGAGNSPLHF. DNA of the CDR3: TGTGCCAGCCTACAGGGGGCGGGTAATTCACCCCTCCACTTT.

V and J are TRBV3-1 (or the pseudogene TRBV3-2) and TRBJ2-2; possible D gene TRBD1, 6 bases. This CDR3 is built from 15 residues. Trimming stripped 4 bases from V and 8 bases from J, with 17 bases between. Germline values: CDR1 LGHDT, CDR2 YNNKEL (reference sequence). The CDR3 DNA sequence: TGTGCCAGCAGCCGCGGCACAGGGATACCAGGGGAGCTGTTTTTT. This codes for CASSRGTGIPGELFF.